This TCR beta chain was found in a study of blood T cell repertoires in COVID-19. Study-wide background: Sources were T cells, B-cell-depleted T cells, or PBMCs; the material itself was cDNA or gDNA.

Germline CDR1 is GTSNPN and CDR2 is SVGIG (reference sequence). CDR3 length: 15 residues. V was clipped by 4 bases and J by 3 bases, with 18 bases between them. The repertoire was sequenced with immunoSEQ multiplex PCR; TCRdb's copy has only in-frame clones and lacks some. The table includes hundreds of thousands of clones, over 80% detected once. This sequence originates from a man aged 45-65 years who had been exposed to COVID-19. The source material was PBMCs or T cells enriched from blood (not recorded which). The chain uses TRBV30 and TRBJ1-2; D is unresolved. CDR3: CAWNYREDIDYGYTF. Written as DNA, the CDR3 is TGTGCCTGGAACTACCGGGAAGATATCGACTATGGCTACACCTTC.